The T cell receptor beta chain under discussion was sequenced for a study of blood T cell repertoires in COVID-19. Data came from immunoSEQ multiplex PCR; TCRdb stores just in-frame clones and leaves some out. The sample lists 200,000 to 250,000 clones, 70% to 85% occurring once. The CDR3 is 15 residues long. Germline-derived CDR1 and CDR2 are MNHEY and SVGAGI. Between the trimmed V and J ends, which lost 4 bases and 0 bases, there was a span of 10 bases. V is TRBV6-5 and J is TRBJ1-3, with D possibly TRBD1 on 5 matching bases. The sample comprised PBMCs or T cells enriched from blood (not recorded which). The source is a woman aged 55-70 years who had recovered from COVID-19. The CDR3 DNA follows: TGTGCCAGCAGTTTCGACAGTGTCTCTGGAAACACCATATATTTT. Its translation is CASSFDSVSGNTIYF.